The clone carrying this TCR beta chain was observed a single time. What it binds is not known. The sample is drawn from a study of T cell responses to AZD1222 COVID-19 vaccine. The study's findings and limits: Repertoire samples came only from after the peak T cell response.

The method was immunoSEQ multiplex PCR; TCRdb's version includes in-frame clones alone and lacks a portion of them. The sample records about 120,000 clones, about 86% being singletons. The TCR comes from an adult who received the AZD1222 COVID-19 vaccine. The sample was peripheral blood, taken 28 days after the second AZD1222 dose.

CDR3 in DNA: TGTGCCAGCAGTGAGGGCAATCAGCCCCAGCATTTT. Translated, it gives CASSEGNQPQHF. The chain combines TRBV12-3 or TRBV12-4 with TRBJ1-5; D not certain. The V end lost 5 bases, the J end lost 2 bases, and 4 bases lay between the germline ends. CDR3 size: 12 residues.